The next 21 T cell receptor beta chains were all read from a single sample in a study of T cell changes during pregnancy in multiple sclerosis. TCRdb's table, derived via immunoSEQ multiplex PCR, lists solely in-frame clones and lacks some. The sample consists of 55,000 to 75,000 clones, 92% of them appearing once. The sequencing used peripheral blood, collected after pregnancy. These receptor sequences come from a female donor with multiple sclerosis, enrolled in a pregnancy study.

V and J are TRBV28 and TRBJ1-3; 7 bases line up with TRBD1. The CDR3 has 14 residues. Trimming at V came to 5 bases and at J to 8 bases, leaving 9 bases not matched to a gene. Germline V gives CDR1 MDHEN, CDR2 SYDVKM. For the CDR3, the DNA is TGTGCCAGCAGTGGTCGGGGGCAGGGGGACACCATATATTTT. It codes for CASSGRGQGDTIYF.

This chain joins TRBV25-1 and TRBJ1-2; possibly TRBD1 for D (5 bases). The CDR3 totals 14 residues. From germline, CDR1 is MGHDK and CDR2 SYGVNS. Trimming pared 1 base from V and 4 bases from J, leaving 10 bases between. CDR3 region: CASSESTAFYGYTF. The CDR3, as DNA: TGTGCCAGCAGTGAATCGACAGCATTCTATGGCTACACCTTC.

The CDR3 sequence: CASSRDSYNEQFF. The CDR3 coding sequence is TGTGCCAGCAGCCGGGACAGTTACAATGAGCAGTTCTTC. The chain couples TRBV6-5 to TRBJ2-1; TRBD1 aligns across 7 bases. The CDR3 loop spans 13 amino acids. The V and J ends lost 6 bases and 4 bases, in that order; junction bases with no gene match: 3. In germline, CDR1 is MNHEY, CDR2 SVGAGI.

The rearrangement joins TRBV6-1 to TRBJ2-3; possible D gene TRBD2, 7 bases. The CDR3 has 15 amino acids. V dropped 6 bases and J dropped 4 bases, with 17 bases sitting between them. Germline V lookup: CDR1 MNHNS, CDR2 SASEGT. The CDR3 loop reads CASSAGRGGSDTQYF. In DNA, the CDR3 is TGTGCCAGCAGCGCGGGGAGGGGGGGGTCAGATACGCAGTATTTT.

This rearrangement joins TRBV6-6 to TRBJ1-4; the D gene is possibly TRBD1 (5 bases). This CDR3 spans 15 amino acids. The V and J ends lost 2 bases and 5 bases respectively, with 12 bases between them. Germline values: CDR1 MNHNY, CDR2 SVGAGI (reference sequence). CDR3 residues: CASSYVTALNEKLFF. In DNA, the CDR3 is TGTGCCAGCAGTTACGTGACAGCTTTGAATGAAAAACTGTTTTTT.

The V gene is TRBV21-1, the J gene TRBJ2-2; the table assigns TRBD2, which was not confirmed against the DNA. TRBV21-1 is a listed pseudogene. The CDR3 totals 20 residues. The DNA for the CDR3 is TGTGCCAGCATCCACGGGGCCGGGACTAGCGGGAGGGTGAACACCGGGGAGCTGTTTTTT. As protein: CASIHGAGTSGRVNTGELFF.

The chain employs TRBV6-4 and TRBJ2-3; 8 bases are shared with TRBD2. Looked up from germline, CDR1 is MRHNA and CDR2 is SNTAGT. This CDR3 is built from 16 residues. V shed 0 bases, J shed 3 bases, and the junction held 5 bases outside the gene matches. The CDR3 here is CASSDSPGRGTDTQYF. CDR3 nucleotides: TGTGCCAGCAGTGACTCCCCCGGGAGGGGGACAGATACGCAGTATTTT.

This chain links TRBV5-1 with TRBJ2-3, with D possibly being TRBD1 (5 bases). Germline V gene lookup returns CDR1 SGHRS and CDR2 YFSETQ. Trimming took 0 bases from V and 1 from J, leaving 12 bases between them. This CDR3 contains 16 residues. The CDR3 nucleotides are TGCGCCAGCAGCTTGGAGGCAGGGCTGCGCACAGATACGCAGTATTTT. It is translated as CASSLEAGLRTDTQYF.

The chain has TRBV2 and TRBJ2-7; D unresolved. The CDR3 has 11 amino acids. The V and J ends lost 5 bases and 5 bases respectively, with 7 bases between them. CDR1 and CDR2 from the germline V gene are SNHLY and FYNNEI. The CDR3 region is CASSSRDEQYF. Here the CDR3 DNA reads TGTGCCAGCAGTTCCCGAGACGAGCAGTACTTC.

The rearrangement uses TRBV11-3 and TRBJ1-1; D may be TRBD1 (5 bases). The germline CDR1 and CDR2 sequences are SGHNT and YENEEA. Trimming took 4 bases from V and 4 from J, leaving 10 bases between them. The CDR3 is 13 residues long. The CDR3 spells CASSSGRGTEAFF. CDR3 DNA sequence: TGTGCCAGCAGCTCGGGTAGGGGCACTGAAGCTTTCTTT.

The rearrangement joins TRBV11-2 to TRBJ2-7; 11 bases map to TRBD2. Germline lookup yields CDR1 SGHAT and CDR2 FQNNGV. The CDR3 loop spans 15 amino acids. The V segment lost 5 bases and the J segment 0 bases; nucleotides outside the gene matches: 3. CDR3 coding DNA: TGTGCCAGCAGCCTGGGACTAGCGGACTCCTACGAGCAGTACTTC. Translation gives CASSLGLADSYEQYF.

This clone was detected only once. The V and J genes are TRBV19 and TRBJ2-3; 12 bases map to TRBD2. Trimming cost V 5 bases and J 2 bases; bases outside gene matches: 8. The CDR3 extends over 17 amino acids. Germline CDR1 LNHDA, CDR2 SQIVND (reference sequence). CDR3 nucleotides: TGTGCCAGTAGTCGACTAGCGGGAGCCCCAACCACAGATACGCAGTATTTT. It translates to CASSRLAGAPTTDTQYF.

The CDR3 loop is CASSRQGTSFLNEQFF. CDR3 DNA sequence: TGTGCCAGCAGCCGCCAGGGGACTAGTTTTCTCAATGAGCAGTTCTTC. The rearrangement joins TRBV7-9 to TRBJ2-1; 8 bases are shared with TRBD2. Germline V gene lookup returns CDR1 SEHNR and CDR2 FQNEAQ (reference sequence). The CDR3 is made up of 16 amino acids. The junction had 12 bases not matched to a gene; V was cut back by 5 bases and J by 6 bases.

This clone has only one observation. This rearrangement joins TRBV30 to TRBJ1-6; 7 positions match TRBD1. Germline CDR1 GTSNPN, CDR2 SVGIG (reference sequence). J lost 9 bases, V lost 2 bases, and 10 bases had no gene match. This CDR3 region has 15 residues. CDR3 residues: CAWSSARGFVSPLHF. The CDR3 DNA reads TGTGCCTGGAGTTCGGCCAGGGGGTTTGTTTCACCCCTCCACTTT.

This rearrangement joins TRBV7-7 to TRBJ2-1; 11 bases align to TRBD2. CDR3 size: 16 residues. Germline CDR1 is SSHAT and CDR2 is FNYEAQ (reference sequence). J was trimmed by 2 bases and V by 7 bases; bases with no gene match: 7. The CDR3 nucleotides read TGTGCCAGCAATAGCGGGAGGGCCGTCACCTACAATGAGCAGTTCTTC. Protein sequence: CASNSGRAVTYNEQFF.

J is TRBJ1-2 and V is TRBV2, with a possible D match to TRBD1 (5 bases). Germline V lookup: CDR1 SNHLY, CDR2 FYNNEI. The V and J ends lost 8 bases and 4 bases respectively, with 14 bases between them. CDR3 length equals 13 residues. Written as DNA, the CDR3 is TGTGCCAGCGGGTTTGGGCAGGGCTATGGCTACACCTTC. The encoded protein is CASGFGQGYGYTF.

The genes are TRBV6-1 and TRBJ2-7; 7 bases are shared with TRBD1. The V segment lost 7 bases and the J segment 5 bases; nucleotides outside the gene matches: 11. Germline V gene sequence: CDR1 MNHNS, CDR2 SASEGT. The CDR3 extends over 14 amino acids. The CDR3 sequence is CASNLMTGSDEQYF. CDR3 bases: TGTGCCAGCAACCTGATGACAGGGTCTGACGAGCAGTACTTC.

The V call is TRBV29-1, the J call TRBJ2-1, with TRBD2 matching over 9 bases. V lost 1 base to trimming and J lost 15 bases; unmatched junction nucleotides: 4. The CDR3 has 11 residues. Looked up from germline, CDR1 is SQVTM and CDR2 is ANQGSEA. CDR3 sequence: CSVEGGTSPFF. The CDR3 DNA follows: TGCAGCGTTGAAGGGGGGACTAGCCCGTTCTTC.

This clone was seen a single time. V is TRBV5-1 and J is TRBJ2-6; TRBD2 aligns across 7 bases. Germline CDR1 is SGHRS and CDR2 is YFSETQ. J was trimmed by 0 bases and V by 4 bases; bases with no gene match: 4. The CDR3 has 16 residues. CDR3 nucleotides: TGCGCCAGCAGCACGGGAGGCTACTCTGGGGCCAACGTCCTGACTTTC. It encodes CASSTGGYSGANVLTF.

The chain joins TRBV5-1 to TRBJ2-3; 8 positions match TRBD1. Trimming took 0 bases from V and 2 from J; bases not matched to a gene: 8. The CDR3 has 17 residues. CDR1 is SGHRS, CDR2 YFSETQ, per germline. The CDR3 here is CASSLAGRDRHTDTQYF. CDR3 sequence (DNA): TGCGCCAGCAGCTTGGCCGGGCGGGACAGGCACACAGATACGCAGTATTTT.

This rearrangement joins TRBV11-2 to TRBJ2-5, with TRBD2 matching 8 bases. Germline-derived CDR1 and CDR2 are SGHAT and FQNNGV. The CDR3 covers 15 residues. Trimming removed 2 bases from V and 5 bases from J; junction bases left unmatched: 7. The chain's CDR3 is CASSLLISGMETQYF. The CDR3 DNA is TGTGCCAGCAGCTTATTGATTAGCGGGATGGAGACCCAGTACTTC.